Listed below are T cell receptor beta chains from one sample, sequenced in a study of blood T cell repertoires in COVID-19. The protocol was immunoSEQ multiplex PCR, while the TCRdb copy is restricted to in-frame clones and leaves out a portion. In the table there are hundreds of thousands of clones, 86% of which are singletons. The specimen was peripheral blood. The origin of the receptors is a man at least 80 years old with acute or convalescent COVID-19. Each CDR3 is given with its conserved first and last residue. Each record gives: clone size, J gene, D gene, V gene, CDR3 DNA, CDR3 protein. The D gene is left open where the match is weak. Not every row has a clone size; where given, it reads once, few, many or a size class.

>NA|TRBJ1-3|NA|TRBV2
TGTGCCAGTCGGAGTTCCCGAACACTCCTCTCTGGAAACACCATATATTTT
CASRSSRTLLSGNTIYF
>few|TRBJ1-5|TRBD1|TRBV15
TGTGCCACGCTTGACAGGGACGGGATATTGGGCAATCAGCCCCAGCATTTT
CATLDRDGILGNQPQHF
>NA|TRBJ1-4|NA|TRBV30
TGTGCCTGGAGTACCACGGGGGGCAGGGAAAAACTGTTTTTT
CAWSTTGGREKLFF
>NA|TRBJ2-2|TRBD2|TRBV3-1/TRBV3-2
TGTGCCAGCAGCCAAGTGCCTAGCGGGAGACGAACGACCGGGGAGCTGTTTTTT
CASSQVPSGRRTTGELFF
>NA|TRBJ2-3|TRBD2|TRBV4-3
TGCGCCAGCAGCCTTTCGCTAGCGGGAGGAAACACAGATACGCAGTATTTT
CASSLSLAGGNTDTQYF
>many|TRBJ1-1|TRBD1|TRBV6-2/TRBV6-3
TGTGCCAGCAGTCAGGGGGTCAACACTGAAGCTTTCTTT
CASSQGVNTEAFF
>NA|TRBJ1-1|TRBD1|TRBV5-1
TGCGCCAGCAGCTTGGGGACAGGAGCAAAGAACACTGAAGCTTTCTTT
CASSLGTGAKNTEAFF
>NA|TRBJ1-2|NA|TRBV19
TGTGCCAGTAGTACCTCAGGGGCGATGCGTGGCTACACCTTC
CASSTSGAMRGYTF
>NA|TRBJ2-1|TRBD2|TRBV28
TGTGCCAGCAAACGGGGACTAGAAGCCTACAATGAGCAGTTCTTC
CASKRGLEAYNEQFF
>NA|TRBJ2-7|NA|TRBV28
TGTGCCAGCAGGCGACAGGGCGGGAGGTCCTACGAGCAGTACTTC
CASRRQGGRSYEQYF
>NA|TRBJ2-7|TRBD1|TRBV6-5
TGTGCCAGCATTATGGAAGGACAGGGATCCTACGAGCAGTACTTC
CASIMEGQGSYEQYF
>many|TRBJ2-3|NA|TRBV10-3
TGTGCCACCCGCGCGGGGAGCACAGATACGCAGTATTTT
CATRAGSTDTQYF
>NA|TRBJ2-7|TRBD2|TRBV5-4
TGTGCCAGCAGCTCCCCGGGACTAGCAGAATACGAGCAGTACTTC
CASSSPGLAEYEQYF
>NA|TRBJ1-4|TRBD1|TRBV7-9
TGTGCCAGCAGCTTGGGACAGGGCTTTGAAAAACTGTTTTTT
CASSLGQGFEKLFF
>once|TRBJ2-7|TRBD1|TRBV30
TGTGCCTGGTGGAAAGTAGGACAGGGGACCTACGAGCAGTACTTC
CAWWKVGQGTYEQYF